The 8 T cell receptor beta chains presented below share a single source sample, sequenced in a study of T cell repertoires in cytomegalovirus infection. These TCRs' antigens remain unknown. Each CDR3 protein is one row after TCRdb ran MiXCR on the reads. The table shows some 560,000 distinct CDR3 sequences, with 35% to 50% occurring only once. Sequenced material: cultured PBMCs, taken from culture after CMV antigen stimulation. The receptors shown here come from a human donor in good health (CMV status not recorded). Some clones in this sample may be carry-over from other donors' samples.

V usage is TRBV12-3 or TRBV12-4 and J usage is TRBJ1-2; no reliable D call. The length of the CDR3 is 12 residues. V was pared by 4 bases and J by 4 bases, with 7 bases between. The CDR3 protein is CASSYRVYGYTF. The CDR3 DNA reads as TGTGCCAGCAGTTACAGAGTCTATGGCTACACCTTC.

Only a few counts were recorded for this clonotype. The V gene is TRBV19, the J gene TRBJ1-1; D gene uncertain. Germline lookup yields CDR1 LNHDA and CDR2 SQIVND (reference sequence). The CDR3 loop spans 15 amino acids. V was clipped by 6 bases and J by 0 bases, with 14 bases between them. This CDR3 is CASRGSRNMNTEAFF. The CDR3 region has the DNA TGTGCCAGTAGAGGGTCGAGGAATATGAACACTGAAGCTTTCTTT.

The genes are TRBV7-6 and TRBJ2-1; 7 bases are a match to TRBD2. Unmatched junction bases numbered 8, after V lost 10 bases and J lost 2 bases. The CDR3 has 14 residues. Germline CDR1 SGHVS, CDR2 FNYEAQ. As DNA, the CDR3 is TGTGCCATATCTATCGGGGGGACCTACAATGAGCAGTTCTTC. Translation gives CAISIGGTYNEQFF.

The chain combines TRBV7-2 with TRBJ2-7, with 8 bases identical to TRBD1. V shed 5 bases, J shed 7 bases, and the junction held 10 bases outside the gene matches. This CDR3 region has 14 residues. Germline assignment: CDR1 SGHTA and CDR2 FQGNSA. The CDR3 DNA reads as TGTGCCAGCAGCCCTCGGACAGGGACGGGAGAGCAGTACTTC. This encodes CASSPRTGTGEQYF.

J is TRBJ2-1 and V is TRBV5-5, with 7 positions matching TRBD2. Germline V gene sequence: CDR1 SGHKS, CDR2 YYEKEE (reference sequence). V lost 3 bases, J lost 2 bases, and 14 bases stayed unmatched. This CDR3 region has 18 residues. This chain's CDR3 is CASSSTHGGILTYNEQFF. CDR3 nucleotide sequence: TGTGCCAGCAGCTCAACACACGGGGGGATTCTTACCTACAATGAGCAGTTCTTC.

V is TRBV5-6 and J is TRBJ1-1; D is undetermined. Germline V gene lookup returns CDR1 SGHDT and CDR2 YYEEEE. The length of the CDR3 is 15 residues. Deletions cut 1 base from V and 4 bases from J, with 14 bases between. CDR3 sequence: CASSLSPGSGTEAFF. CDR3 in DNA: TGTGCCAGCAGCTTGTCGCCGGGGAGTGGCACTGAAGCTTTCTTT.

This sequence joins TRBV12-3 or TRBV12-4 and TRBJ1-4, with 9 positions matching TRBD1. This CDR3 has 19 residues. The ends lost 5 bases at V and 3 bases at J; junction bases unmatched: 16. The CDR3 DNA reads TGTGCCAGCAGTCACCTCTTCGGACAGGGGAAAGAGGCTAATGAAAAACTGTTTTTT. Residues: CASSHLFGQGKEANEKLFF.

This clonotype has at least ten counts. The chain has TRBV7-2 and TRBJ1-5; possible D gene TRBD1, 6 bases. From germline, CDR1 is SGHTA and CDR2 FQGNSA. The CDR3 extends over 14 amino acids. V was trimmed by 5 bases and J by 4 bases, leaving 12 bases between them. The CDR3 DNA reads as TGTGCCAGCAGCCAGGGGCCGGGGAATCAGCCCCAGCATTTT. Translating gives CASSQGPGNQPQHF.